The next 23 T cell receptor beta chains were all read from a single sample in a study of blood T cells in healthy people across ages. Sample-barcoded 5' priming and a J-beta primer mix drove a second PCR of roughly 6 to 12 cycles. TCRdb analysed the 5' RACE reads with MiXCR anew, one entry per CDR3 protein. The repertoire holds hundreds of thousands of distinct CDR3 sequences, with around 52% as singletons. The source material was blood. The receptors here all came from a woman of 80 years or more in good health.

This clonotype has a count of ten or more. The chain employs TRBV12-5 and TRBJ2-1; 12 nucleotides match TRBD1. Looked up from germline, CDR1 is LGHNT and CDR2 is FRNRAP. This CDR3 is 16 amino acids long. With 0 bases clipped from V and 8 bases from J, the junction kept 5 bases outside the gene matches. The CDR3 here is CASGLVLGQGADEQFF. In nucleotides, the CDR3 is TGTGCTAGTGGTTTGGTACTGGGACAGGGGGCCGATGAGCAGTTCTTC.

The chain is built from TRBV18 and TRBJ2-1; D might be TRBD2 (6 bases). V was trimmed by 3 bases and J by 6 bases, leaving 9 bases between them. The CDR3 consists of 13 residues. The germline V gene has CDR1 KGHSH and CDR2 LQKENI. CDR3 bases: TGTGCCAGCTCACCCTATAGCGGCAATGAGCAGTTCTTC. As protein: CASSPYSGNEQFF.

V and J are TRBV10-3 and TRBJ2-4; 7 bases fit TRBD2. The CDR3 extends over 13 amino acids. After removal of 6 bases from V and 8 bases from J, the junction contained 7 bases not matched to a gene. Per the germline V gene, CDR1 is ENHRY and CDR2 is SYGVKD. CDR3 sequence reads: CAIRTAGDDIQYF. DNA for the CDR3: TGTGCCATCAGGACGGCGGGGGATGACATTCAGTACTTC.

This clonotype appeared a single time. The genes are TRBV10-3 and TRBJ2-3, with a possible D match to TRBD1 (6 bases). CDR1 and CDR2 from the germline V gene are ENHRY and SYGVKD. V was trimmed by 3 bases and J by 2 bases, leaving 9 bases between them. This CDR3 has 14 residues. CDR3 residues: CAISDGQSTDTQYF. The CDR3 nucleotides read TGTGCCATCAGTGATGGACAGTCCACAGATACGCAGTATTTT.

The chain joins TRBV4-1 to TRBJ2-1; D is ambiguous. CDR3 size: 12 residues. Germline V gene lookup returns CDR1 MGHRA and CDR2 YSYEKL. V gave up 5 bases and J gave up 7 bases, with 9 bases separating them. The CDR3: CASSATRNEQFF. CDR3 bases: TGCGCCAGCAGCGCAACTCGGAATGAGCAGTTCTTC.

As DNA, the CDR3 is TGCGCCAGCAGCTCCACCGGGACAGGGATCCAAGAGACCCAGTACTTC. It encodes CASSSTGTGIQETQYF. The rearrangement joins TRBV5-1 to TRBJ2-5, with TRBD1 matching 9 bases. Trimming at V came to 3 bases and at J to 1 base, leaving 7 bases not matched to a gene. Germline CDR1 SGHRS, CDR2 YFSETQ. The CDR3 contains 16 residues.

The V and J genes are TRBV29-1 and TRBJ2-7, with 10 positions matching TRBD1. The V gene's germline CDR1 is SQVTM and CDR2 ANQGSEA. V lost 6 bases and J lost 3; bases outside the gene matches: 8. The CDR3 is made up of 14 amino acids. DNA of the CDR3: TGCAGCGTCGGAGACAGGGGGCCGCTCTACGAGCAGTACTTC. It yields the protein CSVGDRGPLYEQYF.

The rearrangement joins TRBV7-2 to TRBJ2-3; 7 bases align to TRBD2. Trimming took 8 bases from V and 0 from J; bases not matched to a gene: 8. The CDR3 totals 15 residues. Germline CDR1 reads SGHTA; CDR2 reads FQGNSA. The CDR3, as DNA: TGTGCCAGCGCGGGAACGCGGGGGAGCACAGATACGCAGTATTTT. This codes for CASAGTRGSTDTQYF.

On this clonotype itself: Given a much more abundant clone one base away, this may be a read error. The gene calls are TRBV19 and TRBJ2-7; D unresolved. Deletions cut 4 bases from V and 7 bases from J, with 14 bases between. Germline V CDR1 and CDR2: LNHDA, SQIVND (reference sequence). This CDR3 has 13 residues. The CDR3 is CASSKDISNEQYF. CDR3 in DNA: TGTGCCAGTAGTAAAGACATCAGCAATGAGCAGTACTTC.

This rearrangement joins TRBV5-1 to TRBJ2-3, with a possible D match to TRBD2 (7 bases). The V and J ends lost 10 bases and 3 bases respectively, with 18 bases between them. The CDR3 sequence is 14 residues long. Germline V lookup: CDR1 SGHRS, CDR2 YFSETQ. CDR3 bases: TGCGCCGGCAAGGGGGGGCAGAGAACAGATACGCAGTATTTT. Translating gives CAGKGGQRTDTQYF.

This clonotype was counted ten times or more. The rearrangement joins TRBV28 to TRBJ1-2; D gene uncertain. This CDR3 region has 14 residues. Germline assignment: CDR1 MDHEN and CDR2 SYDVKM. V was pared by 5 bases and J by 7 bases, with 17 bases between. The CDR3 region has the DNA TGTGCCAGCAGTCCCGGCGGGGTTGTGGTTGGCTACACCTTC. As protein: CASSPGGVVVGYTF.

This clonotype was recorded a few times. The chain has TRBV27 and TRBJ2-1, with TRBD2 matching 9 bases. CDR3 length equals 13 residues. After removal of 8 bases from V and 6 bases from J, the junction contained 5 bases not matched to a gene. CDR1 MNHEY and CDR2 SMNVEV come from the germline V gene (reference sequence). CDR3 sequence reads: CASRLSGGNEQFF. The CDR3 nucleotides read TGTGCCAGCCGCCTTAGCGGGGGCAATGAGCAGTTCTTC.

This clonotype was counted many times. The chain recombines TRBV20-1 with TRBJ2-3, with D perhaps matching TRBD2 (5 bases). The germline V and J ends were trimmed by 6 bases and 0 bases, with 16 bases remaining between them. Germline assignment: CDR1 DFQATT and CDR2 SNEGSKA (reference sequence). The CDR3 loop spans 15 amino acids. The CDR3 DNA reads as TGCAGTGCCGACCTTACTAGTCGGAGCACAGATACGCAGTATTTT. This encodes CSADLTSRSTDTQYF.

This clonotype was seen repeatedly, ten times or more. The J gene is TRBJ2-1, the V gene TRBV11-1; 7 bases agree with TRBD2. From germline, CDR1 is SGHAT and CDR2 FQDESV (reference sequence). With V trimmed by 5 bases and J by 4 bases, 11 bases remained unmatched. The CDR3 covers 16 residues. In DNA, the CDR3 is TGTGCCAGCAGCCTACTAGGAAGCGGGACTTACAATGAGCAGTTCTTC. Translating it yields CASSLLGSGTYNEQFF.

This clonotype was observed many times. V is TRBV7-9 and J is TRBJ2-1; TRBD1 agrees at 7 bases. The V gene's germline CDR1 is SEHNR and CDR2 FQNEAQ (reference sequence). CDR3 length: 17 residues. Trimming cost V 1 base and J 4 bases; bases outside gene matches: 10. CDR3 loop: CASSLGPTGAYYNEQFF. The CDR3 DNA sequence: TGTGCCAGCAGCTTAGGACCCACAGGGGCCTATTACAATGAGCAGTTCTTC.

CDR3 in DNA: TGTGCCAGCAGCCCAGAGGGGGTCACTGAAGCTTTCTTT. Protein: CASSPEGVTEAFF. V is TRBV3-1 and J is TRBJ1-1; weak D call: TRBD1 (6 bases). CDR3 length equals 13 residues. V lost 4 bases, J lost 4 bases, and 10 bases lay in between. Germline V CDR1 and CDR2: LGHDT, YNNKEL (reference sequence).

V and J are TRBV5-1 and TRBJ2-1; 7 nucleotides agree with TRBD2. V was clipped by 4 bases and J by 5 bases; unmatched bases: 15. This CDR3 comprises 17 residues. Germline V lookup: CDR1 SGHRS, CDR2 YFSETQ. The CDR3 DNA is TGCGCCAGCAGCACCCAGTCCCGGGACTACCTGAACAATGAGCAGTTCTTC. Its translation: CASSTQSRDYLNNEQFF.

V usage is TRBV29-1 and J usage is TRBJ2-2; TRBD2 might be the D (6 bases). Germline V gene lookup returns CDR1 SQVTM and CDR2 ANQGSEA. V lost 7 bases and J 3 bases, leaving 18 bases between the germline ends. This CDR3 is 15 amino acids long. The CDR3 DNA reads TGCAGCGCCCCGCTCGGGGGTCCGGACACCGGGGAGCTGTTTTTT. Translating it yields CSAPLGGPDTGELFF.

V usage is TRBV27 and J usage is TRBJ2-1; 8 positions agree with TRBD1. This CDR3 contains 15 residues. Germline-derived CDR1 and CDR2 are MNHEY and SMNVEV (reference sequence). After removal of 6 bases from V and 8 bases from J, the junction contained 12 bases not matched to a gene. The CDR3 DNA sequence: TGTGCCAGCAGCGATTACGACAGGGGTGGCGATGAGCAGTTCTTC. Encoded protein: CASSDYDRGGDEQFF.

For this clonotype: This sequence may be a read error, since a much larger clone differs from it by one base. The chain recombines TRBV4-1 with TRBJ2-5; 7 bases fit TRBD2. The CDR3 is 16 residues long. J gave up 11 bases and V 1 base, and 16 bases lay outside the gene matches. The germline V gene has CDR1 MGHRA and CDR2 YSYEKL. CDR3 nucleotide sequence: TGCGCCAGCAGCCAAGCCGAGGGAGGGGCAAGGAATGAGCAGTACTTC. Its protein is CASSQAEGGARNEQYF.

This clonotype was seen a few times. The J gene is TRBJ1-1, the V gene TRBV29-1; no definite D call. V lost 1 base, J lost 11 bases, and 20 bases lay in between. In germline, CDR1 is SQVTM, CDR2 ANQGSEA. This CDR3 spans 14 amino acids. The CDR3 nucleotides are TGCAGCGTTGAAGGAGTATATGGGGTGTCGGGCGCTTTCTTT. Translating gives CSVEGVYGVSGAFF.

The chain carries TRBV7-9 and TRBJ1-5, with D possibly matching TRBD1 (5 bases). Deletions cut 1 base from V and 6 bases from J, with 7 bases between. Germline values: CDR1 SEHNR, CDR2 FQNEAQ (reference sequence). The CDR3 has 13 residues. In nucleotides, the CDR3 is TGTGCCAGCAGCTTAGAGGGACCTCAGCCCCAGCATTTT. Translation: CASSLEGPQPQHF.

As regards this clonotype: One junction end disagrees with the germline gene, perhaps due to a read error. The CDR3 DNA is TGCTCCAGTAGCCCTGGACTAGCGGGAGTCATCACAGATACGCAGTATTTT. This gives the protein CSSSPGLAGVITDTQYF. The chain carries TRBV4-1 and TRBJ2-3, with 13 bases matching TRBD2. The length of the CDR3 is 17 residues. Germline V gives CDR1 MGHRA, CDR2 YSYEKL.